Sequencing of this TCR beta chain was carried out in a study of T cell responses to AZD1222 COVID-19 vaccine. Points from the study as a whole: Targeting of unmutated variant regions was reportedly seen in nearly half of spike-specific TCRs. Spike was spanned by vaccine-associated CD4 TCRs, with dominance at 160-218 and 743-854.

About this clone: Antigen unknown.

The CDR3 runs 15 residues. Germline V CDR1 and CDR2: SGHRS, YFSETQ. Trimming cost V 4 bases and J 5 bases; bases outside gene matches: 5. Profiling relied on immunoSEQ multiplex PCR, and the TCRdb table lists in-frame clones only, not all of them. The sample has tens of thousands of clones, 80% to 90% seen once. This specimen was peripheral blood, taken on day 0 of AZD1222 vaccination. The source of this sequence is an adult in good health. The J gene is TRBJ1-4, the V gene TRBV5-1; TRBD1 matches at 10 bases. The CDR3 bases are TGCGCCAGCAGCGGCCAGGGACAGGGGAATGAAAAACTGTTTTTT. This gives the protein CASSGQGQGNEKLFF.